These 32 T cell receptor beta chains were all obtained from the same sample, sequenced in a study of OX40 agonist ivuxolimab in advanced cancers. TCRdb keeps only in-frame clones here, not all; method: immunoSEQ multiplex PCR. This table has 100,000 to 110,000 clones, less than 95% appearing once. The material sequenced was CD4+ or CD8+ T cells sorted from blood, taken in a trial of the OX40 agonist ivuxolimab. These receptors all come from an adult with an advanced solid tumor such as melanoma, head and neck, liver or kidney cancer.

J is TRBJ2-5 and V is TRBV15; D unresolved. CDR1 and CDR2 (germline): LNHNV, YYDKDF (reference sequence). The V gene lost 0 bases and the J gene lost 8 bases, with 10 bases spanning the gap. The CDR3 is made up of 13 amino acids. The CDR3 DNA is TGTGCCACCAGCAGAGAGCTAGGTTTTACCCAGTACTTC. This codes for CATSRELGFTQYF.

CDR3 in amino acids: CASSPSSERTDTQYF. CDR3 nucleotide sequence: TGTGCCAGCAGCCCATCTAGCGAACGCACAGATACGCAGTATTTT. The chain has TRBV5-4 and TRBJ2-3, with TRBD2 as a possible D gene (6 bases). V was cut by 4 bases and J by 1 base, with 13 bases left in between. The CDR3 length is 15 residues. Per germline, CDR1 SGHNT and CDR2 YYREEE (reference sequence). Full variable domain (rest looked up from reference TRBV5-4 and TRBJ2-3): ETGVTQSPTHLIKTRGQQVTLRCSSQSGHNTVSWYQQALGQGPQFIFQYYREEENGRGNFPPRFSGLQFPNYSSELNVNALELDDSALYLCASSPSSERTDTQYFGPGTRLTVL.

The rearrangement links TRBV28 to TRBJ1-2; tentative D call: TRBD1 (5 bases). This CDR3 contains 14 residues. Trimming removed 3 bases from V and 3 bases from J, with 11 bases in between. Germline V lookup: CDR1 MDHEN, CDR2 SYDVKM. The CDR3 loop is CASSLRMGDYGYTF. CDR3 coding DNA: TGTGCCAGCAGTTTGAGGATGGGGGACTATGGCTACACCTTC.

The CDR3 sequence: CASTGQRSEAFF. In DNA form, the CDR3 reads TGTGCCAGCACAGGACAGCGAAGTGAAGCTTTCTTT. This chain uses TRBV25-1 with TRBJ1-1; D perhaps matches TRBD1 (6 bases). Germline CDR1 and CDR2: MGHDK and SYGVNS. The CDR3 runs 12 residues. V was shortened by 7 bases and J by 7 bases, with 13 bases between the two germline ends. Full variable domain (outside the CDR3, taken from reference TRBV25-1 and TRBJ1-1): EADIYQTPRYLVIGTGKKITLECSQTMGHDKMYWYQQDPGMELHLIHYSYGVNSTEKGDLSSESTVSRIRTEHFPLTLESARPSHTSQYLCASTGQRSEAFFGQGTRLTVV.

The chain couples TRBV7-9 to TRBJ2-3; D is possibly TRBD1 (6 bases). Germline V CDR1 and CDR2: SEHNR, FQNEAQ (reference sequence). CDR3 size: 14 residues. Trimming stripped 5 bases from V and 3 bases from J, with 12 bases between. CDR3 loop: CASSRRTETDTQYF. The DNA of the CDR3 is TGTGCCAGCAGCAGAAGGACAGAAACAGATACGCAGTATTTT.

The chain has TRBV4-1 and TRBJ1-1; D possibly corresponds to TRBD1 (5 bases). V was trimmed by 6 bases and J by 4 bases, leaving 15 bases between them. This CDR3 has 14 amino acids. Germline loops: CDR1 MGHRA, CDR2 YSYEKL. The CDR3 protein is CASRPGNLGTEAFF. The CDR3 DNA follows: TGCGCCAGCAGACCAGGGAATTTGGGCACTGAAGCTTTCTTT.

The rearrangement joins TRBV6-6 to TRBJ2-5; D is ambiguous. Germline CDR1 is MNHNY and CDR2 is SVGAGI (reference sequence). V was pared by 2 bases and J by 2 bases, with 6 bases between. This CDR3 comprises 13 residues. In DNA, the CDR3 is TGTGCCAGCAGTTACGGGCATCAAGAGACCCAGTACTTC. This codes for CASSYGHQETQYF.

V gene TRBV27 combines with J gene TRBJ1-2; D unresolved. Trimming pared 4 bases from V and 2 bases from J, leaving 17 bases between. The CDR3 sequence is 16 residues long. Germline V gene data show CDR1 as MNHEY and CDR2 as SMNVEV (reference sequence). In DNA form, the CDR3 reads TGTGCCAGCAGTTATAGAGGTTCAACTCTAAACTATGGCTACACCTTC. Its translation: CASSYRGSTLNYGYTF.

The chain recombines TRBV19 with TRBJ2-2, with a weak D call TRBD1 (6 bases). The germline CDR1 and CDR2 sequences are LNHDA and SQIVND (reference sequence). CDR3 length: 13 amino acids. V lost 5 bases and J lost 5, with 9 bases in between. The CDR3 coding sequence is TGTGCCAGTAGTCCCCAGGGGACCGGGGAGCTGTTTTTT. Translating it yields CASSPQGTGELFF.

The chain is built from TRBV25-1 and TRBJ2-1, with D perhaps being TRBD1 or TRBD2 (5 bases each). Germline CDR1 MGHDK, CDR2 SYGVNS. The CDR3 totals 15 residues. V was trimmed by 6 bases and J by 2 bases, leaving 14 bases between them. CDR3 loop: CASSLTGGPYNEQFF. In nucleotides, the CDR3 is TGTGCCAGCAGCCTCACAGGAGGACCCTACAATGAGCAGTTCTTC.

The chain links TRBV7-2 to TRBJ2-7, with 9 bases that match TRBD2. The CDR3 is 14 residues long. Germline CDR1 and CDR2: SGHTA and FQGNSA. The J segment lost 5 bases and the V segment lost 8 bases, leaving 10 bases of the junction unmatched. This CDR3 reads CASRTLAGTNEQYF. CDR3 sequence (DNA): TGTGCCAGCCGCACTCTAGCGGGAACGAACGAGCAGTACTTC.

The genes are TRBV6-1 and TRBJ2-7; D is tentatively TRBD1 or TRBD2 (5 bases each). The CDR3 totals 14 residues. The V end was cut by 6 bases, the J end by 2 bases, with 14 bases between. The germline gives CDR1 MNHNS, CDR2 SASEGT. In DNA, the CDR3 is TGTGCCAGCAGCACCCGGGACCCCACCTACGAGCAGTACTTC. Translated, it gives CASSTRDPTYEQYF.

The chain is built from TRBV5-4 and TRBJ2-5, with D perhaps TRBD1 or TRBD2 (5 bases each). Trimming took 4 bases from V and 2 from J, leaving 9 bases between them. Per germline, CDR1 SGHNT and CDR2 YYREEE (reference sequence). The CDR3 totals 13 residues. CDR3 DNA: TGTGCCAGCAGCGTGGGGGTACAAGAGACCCAGTACTTC. This gives the protein CASSVGVQETQYF.

This sequence joins TRBV7-2 and TRBJ1-4; D might be TRBD1 (6 bases). This CDR3 is 16 amino acids long. Germline V CDR1 and CDR2: SGHTA, FQGNSA. The V gene lost 5 bases and the J gene lost 0 bases, with 13 bases spanning the gap. CDR3: CASSHDRLATNEKLFF. CDR3 DNA: TGTGCCAGCAGCCACGACAGGCTTGCAACTAATGAAAAACTGTTTTTT.

The V call is TRBV5-1, the J call TRBJ2-7; 10 bases are a match to TRBD2. The germline CDR1 and CDR2 sequences are SGHRS and YFSETQ. V trimming: 4 bases; J trimming: 7 bases; junction bases outside the gene matches: 14. The length of the CDR3 is 16 residues. For the CDR3, the DNA is TGCGCCAGCAGCCCGAACCAAGCGGGAGGGAGGGAAGAGCAGTACTTC. Its protein is CASSPNQAGGREEQYF.

The chain uses TRBV7-9 and TRBJ2-1, with no clear D. The CDR3 loop spans 13 amino acids. The germline V gene encodes CDR1 SEHNR and CDR2 FQNEAQ (reference sequence). Trimming took 2 bases from V and 5 from J, leaving 7 bases between them. CDR3 amino acids: CASSLLANNEQFF. The CDR3 nucleotides are TGTGCCAGCAGCTTACTCGCAAACAATGAGCAGTTCTTC.

The chain combines TRBV4-1 with TRBJ2-2, with TRBD2 matching over 10 bases. V lost 4 bases, J lost 7 bases, and 6 bases stayed unmatched. The CDR3 totals 15 residues. Germline CDR1 and CDR2: MGHRA and YSYEKL. CDR3 protein: CASSRTIAGGGELFF. In DNA form, the CDR3 reads TGCGCCAGCAGCCGGACGATAGCGGGAGGCGGGGAGCTGTTTTTT.

This chain uses TRBV28 with TRBJ2-1; 7 bases agree with TRBD1. With V trimmed by 4 bases and J by 4 bases, 13 bases remained unmatched. Germline-derived CDR1 and CDR2 are MDHEN and SYDVKM. The CDR3 contains 17 residues. CDR3 nucleotides: TGTGCCAGCAGTTCACCCGCCGGGACAGCCATTTACAATGAGCAGTTCTTC. Its protein is CASSSPAGTAIYNEQFF.

This clone was detected once. The chain employs TRBV30 and TRBJ1-2; TRBD1 might be the D (5 bases). CDR1 is GTSNPN, CDR2 SVGIG, per germline (reference sequence). The V and J ends lost 4 bases and 4 bases respectively, with 7 bases between them. The CDR3 runs 11 residues. CDR3 sequence reads: CAWNRIYGYTF. In DNA, the CDR3 is TGTGCCTGGAACAGGATCTATGGCTACACCTTC.

V gene TRBV7-9 combines with J gene TRBJ2-2; D perhaps matches TRBD2 (5 bases). The CDR3 spans 15 residues. V dropped 1 base and J dropped 5 bases, with 11 bases sitting between them. Germline V gene sequence: CDR1 SEHNR, CDR2 FQNEAQ (reference sequence). Written as DNA, the CDR3 is TGTGCCAGCAGCTTAGGAGCCGGGGTTACCGGGGAGCTGTTTTTT. Encoded protein: CASSLGAGVTGELFF. The full variable domain, completed using reference TRBV7-9 and TRBJ2-2, is DTGVSQNPRHKITKRGQNVTFRCDPISEHNRLYWYRQTLGQGPEFLTYFQNEAQLEKSRLLSDRFSAERPKGSFSTLEIQRTEQGDSAMYLCASSLGAGVTGELFFGEGSRLTVL.

The chain has TRBV28 and TRBJ1-3; tentative D call: TRBD1 (6 bases). The V and J ends lost 7 bases and 4 bases respectively, with 11 bases between them. Germline V gives CDR1 MDHEN, CDR2 SYDVKM. The CDR3 consists of 13 residues. The DNA of the CDR3 is TGTGCCAGCATCCACAGGGCCGGAAACACCATATATTTT. It codes for CASIHRAGNTIYF.

This chain joins TRBV2 and TRBJ2-7; D is perhaps TRBD2 (5 bases). CDR3 length: 15 amino acids. Germline CDR1 reads SNHLY; CDR2 reads FYNNEI. Trimming removed 6 bases from V and 0 bases from J, with 15 bases in between. The CDR3 sequence is CASRSGRTFSYEQYF. CDR3 in DNA: TGTGCCAGCAGGTCCGGACGGACTTTCTCCTACGAGCAGTACTTC.

This rearrangement joins TRBV19 to TRBJ1-1, with D possibly TRBD1 on 5 matching bases. The CDR3 sequence is 13 residues long. V shed 5 bases and J shed 4 bases, with 11 bases lying between them. CDR1 is LNHDA and CDR2 is SQIVND in the germline V gene (reference sequence). DNA of the CDR3: TGTGCCAGTAGTTTCCGTACAGGCACTGAAGCTTTCTTT. This gives the protein CASSFRTGTEAFF.

A remark on this clone: A junction boundary mismatches the germline segment, possibly from a read error. V is TRBV19 and J is TRBJ2-6; the D gene is possibly TRBD1 (5 bases). The CDR3 is made up of 15 amino acids. Germline V gives CDR1 LNHDA, CDR2 SQIVND (reference sequence). The CDR3 is CASSLDRSGANVLTF. The CDR3 DNA reads TGTGCCAGTAGTCTAGACAGATCTGGGGCCAACGTCCTGACTTTC.

V and J are TRBV2 and TRBJ2-1; 7 positions match TRBD2. CDR1 is SNHLY and CDR2 is FYNNEI in the germline V gene. This CDR3 has 15 residues. The V gene end was trimmed by 2 bases and the J gene end by 4 bases; junction bases not matched to a gene: 5. The CDR3 coding sequence is TGTGCCAGCAGTGAATTAGCGGGCCTATACAATGAGCAGTTCTTC. Amino acid sequence: CASSELAGLYNEQFF.

This chain uses TRBV19 with TRBJ2-7, with 9 bases aligning to TRBD2. The CDR3 spans 12 residues. V shed 6 bases, J shed 7 bases, and the junction held 4 bases outside the gene matches. Germline V lookup: CDR1 LNHDA, CDR2 SQIVND (reference sequence). Here the CDR3 reads CASSGLAWEQYF. As DNA, the CDR3 is TGTGCCAGTAGCGGACTAGCGTGGGAGCAGTACTTC. Full variable domain (outside the CDR3, taken from reference TRBV19 and TRBJ2-7): DGGITQSPKYLFRKEGQNVTLSCEQNLNHDAMYWYRQDPGQGLRLIYYSQIVNDFQKGDIAEGYSVSREKKESFPLTVTSAQKNPTAFYLCASSGLAWEQYFGPGTRLTVT.

The chain carries TRBV6-5 and TRBJ2-7; D unresolved. Germline values: CDR1 MNHEY, CDR2 SVGAGI. This CDR3 contains 14 residues. V was pared by 2 bases and J by 7 bases, with 15 bases between. CDR3 coding DNA: TGTGCCAGCAGTTACCGACCCCGGATAGGGGAGCAGTACTTC. Translation gives CASSYRPRIGEQYF.

This chain uses TRBV9 with TRBJ2-7, with 10 bases fitting TRBD2. The CDR3 sequence is 16 residues long. V was pared by 2 bases and J by 3 bases, with 8 bases of the junction left unmatched. Looked up from germline, CDR1 is SGDLS and CDR2 is YYNGEE. The CDR3 reads CASSVSPSGGYYEQYF. The CDR3, as DNA: TGTGCCAGCAGCGTTTCTCCTAGCGGGGGATACTACGAGCAGTACTTC.

The genes are TRBV5-1 and TRBJ2-1; tentatively, D is TRBD2 (5 bases). From germline, CDR1 is SGHRS and CDR2 YFSETQ. The CDR3 extends over 11 amino acids. V was clipped by 6 bases and J by 8 bases, with 9 bases between them. DNA of the CDR3: TGCGCCAGCACCGCGGAGGATGAGCAGTTCTTC. Encoded protein: CASTAEDEQFF.

This clone was detected only once. The chain joins TRBV28 to TRBJ2-4, with TRBD2 matching over 8 bases. V gave up 3 bases and J gave up 9 bases; unmatched junction bases: 13. The germline CDR1 and CDR2 sequences are MDHEN and SYDVKM. The CDR3 loop spans 16 amino acids. The CDR3 here is CASSFRELPGGSIQYF. CDR3 in DNA: TGTGCCAGCAGTTTCAGAGAACTCCCGGGGGGGAGCATTCAGTACTTC.

The chain couples TRBV14 to TRBJ2-7, with 9 nucleotides matching TRBD1. The length of the CDR3 is 16 residues. CDR1 is SGHDN and CDR2 is FVKESK in the germline V gene. Unmatched junction bases numbered 10, after V lost 2 bases and J lost 5 bases. The CDR3 DNA reads TGTGCCAGCAGCCAACTTGACAGGGACAGGGCCAACGAGCAGTACTTC. Residues: CASSQLDRDRANEQYF.

The rearrangement uses TRBV14 and TRBJ2-2, with D hard to call. The ends were cut back, 2 bases at V and 2 bases at J, with 9 bases in the middle. This CDR3 has 15 amino acids. Germline-derived CDR1 and CDR2 are SGHDN and FVKESK. The CDR3 sequence is CASSQWTDNTGELFF. As DNA, the CDR3 is TGTGCCAGCAGCCAATGGACGGACAACACCGGGGAGCTGTTTTTT.